This T cell receptor (beta chain) was recovered during a study of read filtering for tumor transcriptome and immune sequencing. About the study: The cohort had about 16 men and about 15 women aged about 40 to 90, mean roughly 71 years.

The CDR3 has 15 amino acids. The germline V gene has CDR1 LGHNA and CDR2 YNFKEQ. V was pared by 1 base and J by 7 bases, with 10 bases of the junction left unmatched. Molecular barcoded adaptors covering alpha/delta and beta/gamma chains were used on approximately 400 ng RNA. TCRdb independently ran MiXCR on the reads; one entry per CDR3 protein. Of 60,000 or so distinct CDR3 sequences listed, approximately 18% are singletons. This clonotype came up many times. Input material: a population of CD138-negative cells sorted from bone marrow. V usage is TRBV4-2 and J usage is TRBJ2-7; 7 bases line up with TRBD2. The sequence came from a donor aged 40 or over with multiple myeloma. CDR3 in amino acids: CASSQGAAGAREQYF. The DNA for the CDR3 is TGTGCCAGCAGCCAAGGGGCGGCGGGAGCTCGGGAGCAGTACTTC.